The clone carrying this T cell receptor beta chain appeared many times. Antigen specificity is unknown. The data originate from a study of T cell repertoires in cytomegalovirus infection. Across the whole study: Recently described HLA-C-restricted plus well-studied HLA-B-restricted CMV epitopes were used. A matching HLA type, together with CMV infection, was signaled by public TCR beta signatures. Points from the study as a whole: Using cumulative public TCR beta family frequency, the authors identified those who carried CMV together with the relevant HLA. What dominated the ex vivo response were HLA-C-restricted CMV-specific TCR beta clonotypes.

TCRdb re-called the reads with MiXCR, one entry per CDR3 protein. This sample has 75,000 to 100,000 distinct CDR3 sequences, with 25% to 30% found just once. The J segment lost 8 bases and the V segment lost 2 bases, leaving 8 bases of the junction unmatched. The CDR3 contains 16 residues. Germline V CDR1 and CDR2: SEHNR, FQNEAQ (reference sequence). The rearrangement links TRBV7-9 to TRBJ1-6; 8 bases are shared with TRBD1. This TCR came from a human donor in good health (CMV status not recorded). Some clones in this sample may be carry-over from other donors' samples. Material: CD8+ T cells from cultured PBMCs, obtained from culture after CMV antigen stimulation. In nucleotides, the CDR3 is TGTGCCAGCAGCTTACCAGGGGGCTTTTTGGATTCACCCCTCCACTTT. Protein: CASSLPGGFLDSPLHF.